This T cell receptor beta chain was recorded in a study of beta chain features in type 1 diabetes. This clone was detected a few times. Its antigen is unknown. The sample contains more than one DNA sequence encoding this CDR3. The study reverse transcribed the entire isolated RNA, so it sequenced expressed TCRB transcripts. Sequenced naive, central memory and regulatory T cell samples produced an average of roughly 3.5 million reads. Sequencing was performed with immunoSEQ multiplex PCR; in TCRdb, only in-frame clones are kept and a portion is missing. The sample holds hundreds of thousands of clones, over 12% seen once. Findings of the study overall: Within the patient group, naive, central memory and Treg TCRB repertoires appeared more similar to each other than within healthy donors. Fewer junction insertions and more nucleotide deletions appeared in type 1 diabetes patients. Moderate but significant shortening of TCRB CDR3s was recorded in all four CD4+ subsets from Type 1 diabetes patients. cDNA sequencing could over-represent cells with high TCR expression.

This CDR3 region has 14 residues. After removal of 5 bases from V and 6 bases from J, the junction contained 3 bases not matched to a gene. Germline V CDR1 and CDR2: SEHNR, FQNEAQ (reference sequence). The clonotype was recovered from a man aged 18 to 35 with type 1 diabetes. The V and J genes are TRBV7-9 and TRBJ2-2; 10 bases are shared with TRBD1. The sequencing sample was made of naive CD4+ T cells from blood. DNA of the CDR3: TGTGCCAGCAGCCCGGGACAGGGGTCCGGGGAGCTGTTTTTT. Its translation: CASSPGQGSGELFF.